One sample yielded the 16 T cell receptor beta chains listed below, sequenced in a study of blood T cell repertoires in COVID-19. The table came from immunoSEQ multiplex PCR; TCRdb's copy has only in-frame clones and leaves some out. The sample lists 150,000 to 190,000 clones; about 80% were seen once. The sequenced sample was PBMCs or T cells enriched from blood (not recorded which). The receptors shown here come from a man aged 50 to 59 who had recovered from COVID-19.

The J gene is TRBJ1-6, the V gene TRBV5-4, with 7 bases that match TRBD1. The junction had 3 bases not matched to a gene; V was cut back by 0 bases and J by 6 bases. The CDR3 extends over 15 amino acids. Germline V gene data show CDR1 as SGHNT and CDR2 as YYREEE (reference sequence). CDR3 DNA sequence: TGTGCCAGCAGCTTGGGACAGGGAAGTAATTCACCCCTCCACTTT. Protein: CASSLGQGSNSPLHF.

CDR3 coding DNA: TGTGCCAGCAGCGACAGGATGAGGGCGAGCTACGAGCAGTACTTC. Its translation is CASSDRMRASYEQYF. The rearrangement joins TRBV27 to TRBJ2-7, with D perhaps TRBD1 (6 bases). Germline assignment: CDR1 MNHEY and CDR2 SMNVEV (reference sequence). This CDR3 contains 15 residues. Trimming took off 6 bases at V and 3 bases at J, with 18 bases between the two ends.

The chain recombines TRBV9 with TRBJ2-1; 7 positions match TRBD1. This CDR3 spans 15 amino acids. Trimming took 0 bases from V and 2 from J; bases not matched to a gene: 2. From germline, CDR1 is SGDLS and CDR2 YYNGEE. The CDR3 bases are TGTGCCAGCAGCGTAGTGACAGGGACCTACAATGAGCAGTTCTTC. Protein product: CASSVVTGTYNEQFF.

CDR3 residues: CAISDSSRGWLNTEAFF. DNA of the CDR3: TGTGCCATCAGTGACTCTTCCAGGGGATGGTTGAACACTGAAGCTTTCTTT. This chain links TRBV10-3 with TRBJ1-1, with D tentatively TRBD1 (6 bases). The CDR3 spans 17 residues. Germline-derived CDR1 and CDR2 are ENHRY and SYGVKD. The ends were cut back, 3 bases at V and 0 bases at J, with 17 bases in the middle.

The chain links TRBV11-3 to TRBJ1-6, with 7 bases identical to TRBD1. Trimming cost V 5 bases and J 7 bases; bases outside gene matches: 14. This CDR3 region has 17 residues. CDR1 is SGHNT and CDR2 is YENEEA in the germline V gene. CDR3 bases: TGTGCCAGCAGCCAGGGGAGGAAGTACAGGGGAAATTCACCCCTCCACTTT. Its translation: CASSQGRKYRGNSPLHF. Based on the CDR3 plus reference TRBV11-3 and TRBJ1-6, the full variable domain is EAGVVQSPRYKIIEKKQPVAFWCNPISGHNTLYWYLQNLGQGPELLIRYENEEAVDDSQLPKDRFSAERLKGVDSTLKIQPAELGDSAVYLCASSQGRKYRGNSPLHFGNGTRLTVT.

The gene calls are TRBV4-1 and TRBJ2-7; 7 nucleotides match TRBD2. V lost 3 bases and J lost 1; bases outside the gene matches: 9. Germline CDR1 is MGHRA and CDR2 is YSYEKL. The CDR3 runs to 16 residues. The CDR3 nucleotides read TGCGCCAGCAGCCAGAACGTGGGACTAACATCCTACGAGCAGTACTTC. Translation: CASSQNVGLTSYEQYF.

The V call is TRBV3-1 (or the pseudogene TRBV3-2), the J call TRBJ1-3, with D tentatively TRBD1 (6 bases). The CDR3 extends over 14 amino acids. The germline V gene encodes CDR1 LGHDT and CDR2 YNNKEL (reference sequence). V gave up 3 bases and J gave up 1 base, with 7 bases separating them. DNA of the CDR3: TGTGCCAGCAGCCACACAGGGTCTGGAAACACCATATATTTT. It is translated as CASSHTGSGNTIYF.

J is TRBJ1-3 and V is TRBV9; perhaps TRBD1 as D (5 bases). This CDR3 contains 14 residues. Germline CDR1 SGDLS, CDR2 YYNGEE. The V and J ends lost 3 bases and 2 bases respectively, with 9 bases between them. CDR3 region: CASSGREAGNTIYF. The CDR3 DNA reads TGTGCCAGCAGCGGCAGGGAGGCTGGAAACACCATATATTTT.

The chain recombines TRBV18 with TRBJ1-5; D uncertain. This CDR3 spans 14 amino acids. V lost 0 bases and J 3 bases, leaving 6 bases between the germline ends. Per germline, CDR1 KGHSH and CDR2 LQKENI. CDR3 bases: TGTGCCAGCTCACCACCGGAGGCCAATCAGCCCCAGCATTTT. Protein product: CASSPPEANQPQHF.

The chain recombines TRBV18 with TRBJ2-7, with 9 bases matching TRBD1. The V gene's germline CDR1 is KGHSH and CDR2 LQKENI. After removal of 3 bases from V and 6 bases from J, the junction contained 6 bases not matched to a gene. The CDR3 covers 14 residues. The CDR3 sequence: CASSPRDRDTEQYF. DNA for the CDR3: TGTGCCAGCTCACCCCGGGACAGGGATACCGAGCAGTACTTC. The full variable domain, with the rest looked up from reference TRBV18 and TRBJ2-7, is NAGVMQNPRHLVRRRGQEARLRCSPMKGHSHVYWYRQLPEEGLKFMVYLQKENIIDESGMPKERFSAEFPKEGPSILRIQQVVRGDSAAYFCASSPRDRDTEQYFGPGTRLTVT.

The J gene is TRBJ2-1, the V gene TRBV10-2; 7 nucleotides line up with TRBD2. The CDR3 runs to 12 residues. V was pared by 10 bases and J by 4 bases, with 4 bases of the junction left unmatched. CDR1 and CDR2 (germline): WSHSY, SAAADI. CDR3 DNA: TGCGCCACTGCTAGCGGATACAATGAGCAGTTCTTC. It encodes CATASGYNEQFF.

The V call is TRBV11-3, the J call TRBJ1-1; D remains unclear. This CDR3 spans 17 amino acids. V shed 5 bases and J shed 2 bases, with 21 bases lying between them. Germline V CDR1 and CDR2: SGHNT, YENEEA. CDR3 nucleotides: TGTGCCAGCAGCCCAACCTCCCGGACTGGCGTCAACACTGAAGCTTTCTTT. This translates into CASSPTSRTGVNTEAFF.

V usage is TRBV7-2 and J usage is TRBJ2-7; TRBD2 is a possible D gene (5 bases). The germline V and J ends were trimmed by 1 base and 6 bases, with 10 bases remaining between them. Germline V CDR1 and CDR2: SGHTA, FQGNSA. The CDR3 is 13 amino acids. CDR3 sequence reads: CASSLVFRGEQYF. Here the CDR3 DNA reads TGTGCCAGCAGCTTAGTTTTCCGGGGCGAGCAGTACTTC.

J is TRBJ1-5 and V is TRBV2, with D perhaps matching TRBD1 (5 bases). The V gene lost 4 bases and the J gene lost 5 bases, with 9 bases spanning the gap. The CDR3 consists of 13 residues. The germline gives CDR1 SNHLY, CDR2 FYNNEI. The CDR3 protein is CASSVGGDQPQHF. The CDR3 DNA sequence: TGTGCCAGCAGTGTTGGAGGGGATCAGCCCCAGCATTTT.

The CDR3 DNA follows: TGTGCCAGCAGCCAAGAGCAACAGATATACTACGAGCAGTACTTC. Its translation is CASSQEQQIYYEQYF. The chain uses TRBV4-2 and TRBJ2-7; D not certain. Germline V gene sequence: CDR1 LGHNA, CDR2 YNFKEQ. V lost 0 bases and J 3 bases, leaving 12 bases between the germline ends. This CDR3 is 15 amino acids long.

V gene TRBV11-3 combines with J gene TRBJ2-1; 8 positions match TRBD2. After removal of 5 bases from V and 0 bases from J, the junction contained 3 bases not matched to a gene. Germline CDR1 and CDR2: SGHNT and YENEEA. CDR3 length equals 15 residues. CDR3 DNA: TGTGCCAGCAGCCCGAGCGGGAGCTCCTACAATGAGCAGTTCTTC. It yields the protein CASSPSGSSYNEQFF. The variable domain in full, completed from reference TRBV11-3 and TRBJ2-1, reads EAGVVQSPRYKIIEKKQPVAFWCNPISGHNTLYWYLQNLGQGPELLIRYENEEAVDDSQLPKDRFSAERLKGVDSTLKIQPAELGDSAVYLCASSPSGSSYNEQFFGPGTRLTVL.